These T cell receptor beta chains were read from a single sample in a study of cytomegalovirus exposure and HLA in healthy donors. The protocol was immunoSEQ multiplex PCR, while the TCRdb copy is restricted to in-frame clones and leaves out a portion. The profile covers about 190,000 clones, with roughly three quarters appearing a single time and 1.6% taken by the ten largest. The sample was PBMCs. The receptors were gathered from a woman aged 18-29 years in good health and CMV-seronegative. The CDR3 runs from the conserved cysteine through the conserved F or W. Fields, in order: V gene, D gene, J gene, clone size, CDR3 protein, CDR3 DNA. The D gene is left open where the match is weak. Size values are once, few and many counts, or a class for expanded clones, and some rows have none.

V: TRBV5-1
D: TRBD1
J: TRBJ1-6
size: .
CDR3: CASRFGQGSSPLHF
DNA: TGCGCCAGCAGATTCGGACAGGGGAGTTCACCCCTCCACTTT

V: TRBV6-5
D: TRBD1
J: TRBJ1-4
size: few
CDR3: CASSFVQGATNEKLFF
DNA: TGTGCCAGCAGTTTTGTCCAGGGGGCGACTAATGAAAAACTGTTTTTT

V: TRBV2
D: .
J: TRBJ1-1
size: few
CDR3: CASSVAGTGTEAFF
DNA: TGTGCCAGCAGTGTGGCGGGTACTGGCACTGAAGCTTTCTTT

V: TRBV6-1
D: TRBD1
J: TRBJ1-2
size: .
CDR3: CASSDLIGQGKTF
DNA: TGTGCCAGCAGTGACTTAATCGGACAGGGGAAGACCTTC

V: TRBV5-1
D: .
J: TRBJ2-5
size: .
CDR3: CASSLGGGEETQYF
DNA: TGCGCCAGCAGCTTAGGAGGGGGGGAAGAGACCCAGTACTTC

V: TRBV30
D: TRBD1
J: TRBJ1-6
size: .
CDR3: CAWSLRQGHSPLHF
DNA: TGTGCCTGGAGCCTAAGACAGGGGCATTCACCCCTCCACTTT

V: TRBV27
D: TRBD1
J: TRBJ1-5
size: .
CDR3: CASSFRGPNQPQHF
DNA: TGTGCCAGCAGTTTCAGGGGGCCGAATCAGCCCCAGCATTTT

V: TRBV30
D: .
J: TRBJ1-1
size: .
CDR3: CAWGTGNPEAFF
DNA: TGTGCCTGGGGTACGGGGAACCCTGAAGCTTTCTTT

V: TRBV7-3
D: TRBD1
J: TRBJ2-7
size: .
CDR3: CASSLKGGTGYEQYF
DNA: TGTGCCAGCAGCTTAAAAGGGGGGACAGGCTACGAGCAGTACTTC

V: TRBV5-1
D: TRBD2
J: TRBJ2-1
size: once
CDR3: CASSLEGSGAPYGDEQFF
DNA: TGCGCCAGCAGCTTGGAGGGTAGCGGGGCACCCTACGGGGATGAGCAGTTCTTC

V: TRBV7-9
D: .
J: TRBJ1-4
size: .
CDR3: CASSLAGSGEKLFF
DNA: TGTGCCAGCAGCTTAGCGGGCTCAGGTGAAAAACTGTTTTTT

V: TRBV4-2
D: TRBD2
J: TRBJ2-7
size: .
CDR3: CASSQRTSGSREQYF
DNA: TGTGCCAGCAGCCAGAGGACTAGCGGGAGTAGGGAGCAGTACTTC

V: TRBV7-2
D: TRBD2
J: TRBJ2-5
size: .
CDR3: CASSLSPQRGGHRQETQYF
DNA: TGTGCCAGCAGCTTATCCCCCCAGCGGGGGGGCCATCGACAAGAGACCCAGTACTTC

V: TRBV28
D: TRBD2
J: TRBJ2-5
size: .
CDR3: CASSLRLAGGQETQYF
DNA: TGTGCCAGCAGTCTCCGACTAGCGGGGGGCCAAGAGACCCAGTACTTC

V: TRBV2
D: .
J: TRBJ2-5
size: .
CDR3: CASGWGKETQYF
DNA: TGTGCCAGCGGGTGGGGCAAAGAGACCCAGTACTTC

V: TRBV30
D: TRBD1
J: TRBJ1-1
size: .
CDR3: CAWDPGQVLNTEAFF
DNA: TGTGCCTGGGATCCGGGACAGGTTTTGAACACTGAAGCTTTCTTT

V: TRBV10-3
D: .
J: TRBJ1-1
size: .
CDR3: CAASGDTEAFF
DNA: TGTGCCGCTTCAGGGGACACTGAAGCTTTCTTT

V: TRBV2
D: TRBD1
J: TRBJ1-5
size: .
CDR3: CASSGTGPYQPQHF
DNA: TGTGCCAGCAGTGGGACAGGACCTTATCAGCCCCAGCATTTT

V: TRBV2
D: TRBD2
J: TRBJ2-5
size: .
CDR3: CASSWVSGGPGETQYF
DNA: TGTGCCAGCAGTTGGGTTAGCGGGGGTCCCGGGGAGACCCAGTACTTC

V: TRBV2
D: .
J: TRBJ2-7
size: few
CDR3: CASGTSLARVFYEQYF
DNA: TGTGCCAGCGGTACTTCTCTAGCGAGAGTATTCTACGAGCAGTACTTC

V: TRBV9
D: TRBD1
J: TRBJ2-7
size: .
CDR3: CASSTRGQGYEQYF
DNA: TGTGCCAGCAGCACAAGAGGACAGGGCTACGAGCAGTACTTC

V: TRBV7-2
D: .
J: TRBJ1-1
size: .
CDR3: CASSPFQWNTEAFF
DNA: TGTGCCAGCAGCCCGTTTCAGTGGAACACTGAAGCTTTCTTT

V: TRBV9
D: .
J: TRBJ2-7
size: .
CDR3: CASSAQGVSYEQYF
DNA: TGTGCCAGCAGCGCGCAGGGTGTTTCCTACGAGCAGTACTTC

V: TRBV5-1
D: TRBD1
J: TRBJ2-7
size: .
CDR3: CASSLPGTGFSYEQYF
DNA: TGCGCCAGCAGCCTACCAGGGACAGGGTTTTCCTACGAGCAGTACTTC

V: TRBV7-3
D: .
J: TRBJ2-2
size: .
CDR3: CASSSLEGSGELFF
DNA: TGTGCCAGCAGCTCCTTGGAGGGATCCGGGGAGCTGTTTTTT

V: TRBV19
D: TRBD1
J: TRBJ1-2
size: once
CDR3: CASGTGYGYTF
DNA: TGTGCCAGTGGGACAGGGTATGGCTACACCTTC

V: TRBV6-5
D: .
J: TRBJ1-5
size: few
CDR3: CASSLGGRDSNQPQHF
DNA: TGTGCCAGCAGTTTGGGGGGACGGGATAGCAATCAGCCCCAGCATTTT

V: TRBV6-1
D: .
J: TRBJ1-1
size: .
CDR3: CASSEDISTEAFF
DNA: TGTGCCAGCAGTGAAGACATATCCACTGAAGCTTTCTTT

V: TRBV2
D: TRBD1
J: TRBJ2-7
size: few
CDR3: CASSTGTGPYEQYF
DNA: TGTGCCAGCAGCACCGGGACAGGGCCCTACGAGCAGTACTTC

V: TRBV7-2
D: TRBD2
J: TRBJ2-1
size: .
CDR3: CASSFGGSYNEQFF
DNA: TGTGCCAGCAGCTTCGGCGGGAGCTACAATGAGCAGTTCTTC

V: TRBV23-1
D: .
J: TRBJ1-6
size: .
CDR3: CASSQSGRINSPLHF
DNA: TGCGCCAGCAGTCAATCGGGCAGGATCAATTCACCCCTCCACTTT

V: TRBV30
D: .
J: TRBJ2-2
size: .
CDR3: CAWNSYNPARRGDTGELFF
DNA: TGTGCCTGGAACTCCTACAATCCCGCTAGGCGGGGCGACACCGGGGAGCTGTTTTTT

V: TRBV16
D: .
J: TRBJ1-1
size: .
CDR3: CASSQSGTRGTEAFF
DNA: TGTGCCAGCAGCCAATCCGGGACAAGGGGGACTGAAGCTTTCTTT

V: TRBV6-1
D: TRBD1
J: TRBJ1-4
size: .
CDR3: CASEKRDRDNEKLFF
DNA: TGTGCCAGTGAAAAACGGGACAGAGATAATGAAAAACTGTTTTTT

V: TRBV7-2
D: TRBD1
J: TRBJ1-4
size: .
CDR3: CASSSGTGGGEKLFF
DNA: TGTGCCAGCAGCAGCGGGACAGGCGGAGGAGAAAAACTGTTTTTT

V: TRBV5-1
D: .
J: TRBJ1-1
size: .
CDR3: CASSLGALGTEAFF
DNA: TGCGCCAGCAGCTTGGGGGCCCTGGGCACTGAAGCTTTCTTT

V: TRBV27
D: .
J: TRBJ2-3
size: few
CDR3: CASSLRGEGTQYF
DNA: TGTGCCAGCAGTTTACGGGGAGAGGGTACGCAGTATTTT

V: TRBV7-2
D: .
J: TRBJ2-1
size: few
CDR3: CASSPEGNSYNEQFF
DNA: TGTGCCAGCAGCCCCGAGGGAAACTCCTACAATGAGCAGTTCTTC

V: TRBV19
D: TRBD1
J: TRBJ1-2
size: .
CDR3: CASGPAGGVYGYTF
DNA: TGTGCCAGTGGTCCTGCAGGGGGCGTCTATGGCTACACCTTC

V: TRBV5-8
D: .
J: TRBJ1-4
size: .
CDR3: CASSLRTDSNEKLFF
DNA: TGTGCCAGCAGTCTCCGGACAGACTCGAATGAAAAACTGTTTTTT

V: TRBV19
D: .
J: TRBJ2-2
size: .
CDR3: CASSLETGNTGELFF
DNA: TGTGCCAGTAGTTTGGAAACAGGGAACACCGGGGAGCTGTTTTTT

V: TRBV27
D: TRBD2
J: TRBJ2-3
size: .
CDR3: CASSLGTSGADTQYF
DNA: TGTGCCAGCAGTCTCGGGACTAGCGGTGCAGATACGCAGTATTTT

V: TRBV5-8
D: TRBD1
J: TRBJ2-1
size: .
CDR3: CASSLVATGGYNEQFF
DNA: TGTGCCAGCAGCTTGGTAGCGACAGGGGGATACAATGAGCAGTTCTTC

V: TRBV11-2
D: .
J: TRBJ2-5
size: .
CDR3: CASSSSGETQYF
DNA: TGTGCCAGCAGTTCCAGCGGGGAGACCCAGTACTTC

V: TRBV7-2
D: TRBD2
J: TRBJ2-7
size: .
CDR3: CASSLQRGSYEQYF
DNA: TGTGCCAGCAGCTTACAGCGGGGTAGCTACGAGCAGTACTTC

V: TRBV7-2
D: TRBD2
J: TRBJ2-7
size: .
CDR3: CASSFYSAGGEQYF
DNA: TGTGCCAGCAGCTTTTATTCGGCGGGAGGCGAGCAGTACTTC